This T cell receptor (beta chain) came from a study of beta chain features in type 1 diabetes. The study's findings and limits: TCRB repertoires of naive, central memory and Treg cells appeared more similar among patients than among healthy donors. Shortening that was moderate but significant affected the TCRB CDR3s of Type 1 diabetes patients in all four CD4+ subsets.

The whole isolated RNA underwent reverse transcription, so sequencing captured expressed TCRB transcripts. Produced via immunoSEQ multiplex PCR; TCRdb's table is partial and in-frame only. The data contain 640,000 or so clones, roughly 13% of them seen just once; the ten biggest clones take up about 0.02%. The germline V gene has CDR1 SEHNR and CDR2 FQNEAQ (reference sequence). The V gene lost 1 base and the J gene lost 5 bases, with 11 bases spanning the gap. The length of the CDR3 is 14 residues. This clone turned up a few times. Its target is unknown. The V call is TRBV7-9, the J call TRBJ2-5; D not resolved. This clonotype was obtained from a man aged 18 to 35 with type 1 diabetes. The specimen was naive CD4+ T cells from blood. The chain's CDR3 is CASSLGGRSETQYF. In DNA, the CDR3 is TGTGCCAGCAGCTTAGGGGGTAGATCGGAGACCCAGTACTTC. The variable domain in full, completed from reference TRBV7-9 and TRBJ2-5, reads DTGVSQNPRHKITKRGQNVTFRCDPISEHNRLYWYRQTLGQGPEFLTYFQNEAQLEKSRLLSDRFSAERPKGSFSTLEIQRTEQGDSAMYLCASSLGGRSETQYFGPGTRLLVL.